This T cell receptor beta chain stems from a study of Graves' ophthalmopathy and Graves' hyperthyroidism. Amplification of the TCR beta CDR3 regions used RNA transcripts (as template). Following a first-round RT-PCR that used HTBI primers, a second-round multiplex PCR was carried out. TCRdb re-derived calls from the multiplex PCR reads in MiXCR, one entry per CDR3 protein. The table shows 200,000 to 250,000 distinct CDR3 sequences, with around a fifth occurring only once. The V end lost 0 bases, the J end lost 4 bases, and 13 bases lay between the germline ends. This CDR3 has 15 amino acids. CDR1 and CDR2 (germline): SGDLS, YYNGEE. The diagnosis was founded upon clinical symptoms, serum thyroxine, TRAb, thyroid ultrasound and orbital computed tomography.

The chain joins TRBV9 to TRBJ2-5; D not resolved. The sequence was collected from a woman aged 45-59 years with Graves' ophthalmopathy. The specimen sequenced was peripheral blood. The CDR3 nucleotides read TGTGCCAGCAGCGTAGCTCTAGAGTACCGAGAGACCCAGTACTTC. Translating it yields CASSVALEYRETQYF.